One and the same sample provided the 21 T cell receptor beta chains below, sequenced in a study of T cell repertoires in ileal Crohn's disease. Only in-frame clones appear in the TCRdb table, and some are missing; sequencing was by immunoSEQ multiplex PCR. The table records approximately 27,000 clones, about four fifths of them present only once. Sample: ileal tissue. All receptors derive from an adult with Crohn's disease.

This chain joins TRBV10-2 and TRBJ1-1; no reliable D call. The CDR3 runs 14 residues. Looked up from germline, CDR1 is WSHSY and CDR2 is SAAADI. The V gene lost 3 bases and the J gene lost 4 bases, with 12 bases spanning the gap. CDR3 coding DNA: TGCGCCAGCAGTGAAAACAGTTTAGGCACTGAAGCTTTCTTT. Its protein product is CASSENSLGTEAFF.

V gene TRBV7-9 combines with J gene TRBJ2-3, with D perhaps TRBD1 (6 bases). Germline CDR1 and CDR2: SEHNR and FQNEAQ (reference sequence). The CDR3 runs to 17 residues. Trimming pared 1 base from V and 2 bases from J, leaving 16 bases between. The DNA for the CDR3 is TGTGCCAGCAGCTTAGGAACAGGGATGGCTTTCACAGATACGCAGTATTTT. Its translation is CASSLGTGMAFTDTQYF.

The chain carries TRBV5-1 and TRBJ2-7; a possible D gene is TRBD1 (6 bases). The V end lost 5 bases, the J end lost 3 bases, and 18 bases lay between the germline ends. The CDR3 length is 15 residues. The germline V gene encodes CDR1 SGHRS and CDR2 YFSETQ. The DNA for the CDR3 is TGCGCCAGCAGGCGAGCAGGGGCAGAAAGCTACGAGCAGTACTTC. Amino acids: CASRRAGAESYEQYF.

The V gene is TRBV29-1, the J gene TRBJ2-7, with D possibly being TRBD2 (7 bases). The V gene's germline CDR1 is SQVTM and CDR2 ANQGSEA. The CDR3 runs 11 residues. Deletions cut 5 bases from V and 9 bases from J, with 14 bases between. DNA of the CDR3: TGCAGCGTTTCCGGAGGGGGGGGGCAGTACTTC. It is translated as CSVSGGGGQYF.

In its sample, this clone was seen once. V is TRBV5-5 and J is TRBJ2-7, with a possible D match to TRBD2 (7 bases). Trimming stripped 4 bases from V and 2 bases from J, with 16 bases between. This CDR3 has 15 residues. Germline loops: CDR1 SGHKS, CDR2 YYEKEE (reference sequence). CDR3 sequence: CASSVLRGGTYEQYF. For the CDR3, the DNA is TGTGCCAGCAGCGTACTGAGGGGGGGAACCTACGAGCAGTACTTC.

The J gene is TRBJ1-2, the V gene TRBV19; no definite D call. There are 10 residues in the CDR3. The germline V gene encodes CDR1 LNHDA and CDR2 SQIVND (reference sequence). Between the trimmed V and J ends, which lost 10 bases and 0 bases, there was a span of 3 bases. CDR3 residues: CATANYGYTF. The CDR3 DNA is TGTGCCACTGCTAACTATGGCTACACCTTC.

In its sample, this clone was seen a few times. This chain uses TRBV5-6 with TRBJ1-2, with D uncertain. This CDR3 has 12 amino acids. Trimming took 2 bases from V and 4 from J, leaving 6 bases between them. Germline-derived CDR1 and CDR2 are SGHDT and YYEEEE. CDR3 bases: TGTGCCAGCAGCTTCGAGGTCTATGGCTACACCTTC. This encodes CASSFEVYGYTF.

The rearrangement uses TRBV19 and TRBJ1-1; D perhaps matches TRBD1 (5 bases). Germline V CDR1 and CDR2: LNHDA, SQIVND (reference sequence). This CDR3 comprises 12 residues. V was cut by 5 bases and J by 11 bases, with 15 bases left in between. CDR3 in amino acids: CASSDAGRGAFF. The CDR3 DNA follows: TGTGCCAGTAGTGACGCCGGCCGGGGGGCTTTCTTT.

The rearrangement uses TRBV16 and TRBJ1-1; D is perhaps TRBD1 (6 bases). V lost 2 bases to trimming and J lost 4 bases, with 14 bases between them. The germline V gene has CDR1 KGHSY and CDR2 FQNENV. The CDR3 is 15 residues long. CDR3: CASSQNRAVGTEAFF. For the CDR3, the DNA is TGTGCCAGCAGCCAAAACAGGGCCGTGGGCACTGAAGCTTTCTTT.

The CDR3 bases are TGTGCCAGCAGTGAGTCTAAGACTAGCACAGATACGCAGTATTTT. It specifies CASSESKTSTDTQYF. The chain employs TRBV25-1 and TRBJ2-3; D remains ambiguous. CDR3 length equals 15 residues. The V gene's germline CDR1 is MGHDK and CDR2 SYGVNS. The V gene lost 3 bases and the J gene lost 0 bases, with 10 bases spanning the gap.

This sequence joins TRBV6-6 and TRBJ1-3; D is ambiguous. V shed 5 bases and J shed 7 bases, with 9 bases lying between them. CDR1 and CDR2 (germline): MNHNY, SVGAGI (reference sequence). This CDR3 is 12 amino acids long. CDR3 DNA sequence: TGTGCCAGCAGTCCCTCGGGTAACACCATATATTTT. It is translated as CASSPSGNTIYF.

The chain combines TRBV15 with TRBJ1-1; TRBD1 might be the D (5 bases). The CDR3 is 13 amino acids. Trimming removed 0 bases from V and 14 bases from J, with 16 bases in between. Germline CDR1 LNHNV, CDR2 YYDKDF (reference sequence). The DNA of the CDR3 is TGTGCCACCAGCAGAGATATGGCGACAGACCCATTCTTT. Residues: CATSRDMATDPFF.

J is TRBJ2-7 and V is TRBV18, with D maybe TRBD1 (7 bases). Germline-derived CDR1 and CDR2 are KGHSH and LQKENI. CDR3 length: 14 residues. V lost 6 bases and J lost 3, with 15 bases in between. The CDR3 DNA follows: TGTGCCAGCTCCAAGGAGGGACAGAACTACGAGCAGTACTTC. It is translated as CASSKEGQNYEQYF.

This chain joins TRBV19 and TRBJ1-2, with TRBD1 as a possible D gene (6 bases). Germline V gene data show CDR1 as LNHDA and CDR2 as SQIVND (reference sequence). The length of the CDR3 is 13 residues. Trimming took off 7 bases at V and 7 bases at J, with 16 bases between the two ends. CDR3 in amino acids: CASNTGRSGGYTF. CDR3 in DNA: TGTGCCAGTAACACAGGGAGATCTGGTGGCTACACCTTC.

The table lists this clone with a count of one. The gene calls are TRBV2 and TRBJ2-5; 8 bases are shared with TRBD1. The CDR3 covers 13 residues. Germline CDR1 and CDR2: SNHLY and FYNNEI. J lost 5 bases, V lost 7 bases, and 6 bases had no gene match. The CDR3 coding sequence is TGTGCCAGCAACAGGGGGTCGGAGGAGACCCAGTACTTC. Translating it yields CASNRGSEETQYF.

This clone was detected once. The chain recombines TRBV7-6 with TRBJ1-3, with D possibly matching TRBD1 (6 bases). Between the trimmed V and J ends, which lost 4 bases and 0 bases, there was a span of 10 bases. Germline V lookup: CDR1 SGHVS, CDR2 FNYEAQ. The CDR3 is 15 residues long. CDR3 loop: CASSSQGGSGNTIYF. The CDR3 DNA follows: TGTGCCAGCAGCTCCCAAGGGGGCTCTGGAAACACCATATATTTT.

Only a few counts were recorded for this clone. The chain is built from TRBV4-2 and TRBJ2-6, with D possibly being TRBD1 (5 bases). The CDR3 is 19 residues long. Germline V gives CDR1 LGHNA, CDR2 YNFKEQ. Between the trimmed V and J ends, which lost 0 bases and 0 bases, there was a span of 15 bases. The CDR3 bases are TGTGCCAGCAGCCAAGATGTGGGGCGGCGGTTCTCTGGGGCCAACGTCCTGACTTTC. Amino acid sequence: CASSQDVGRRFSGANVLTF.

The V and J genes are TRBV10-3 and TRBJ2-2; 8 bases fit TRBD2. With 7 bases clipped from V and 3 bases from J, the junction kept 4 bases outside the gene matches. In germline, CDR1 is ENHRY, CDR2 SYGVKD. This CDR3 is 14 amino acids long. CDR3 bases: TGTGCCATCAAGGGACTAGATTACACCGGGGAGCTGTTTTTT. This gives the protein CAIKGLDYTGELFF.

This clone was seen a single time. The V gene is TRBV7-9, the J gene TRBJ2-3; TRBD2 agrees at 8 bases. Germline CDR1 SEHNR, CDR2 FQNEAQ (reference sequence). Trimming took 0 bases from V and 7 from J; bases not matched to a gene: 6. The CDR3 totals 15 residues. The DNA for the CDR3 is TGTGCCAGCAGCTTAGCCTCCGGGAGGGGAAATACGCAGTATTTT. It encodes CASSLASGRGNTQYF.

The V call is TRBV9, the J call TRBJ2-1, with TRBD2 matching 14 bases. The CDR3 length is 15 residues. Germline-derived CDR1 and CDR2 are SGDLS and YYNGEE. Trimming at V came to 2 bases and at J to 10 bases, leaving 5 bases not matched to a gene. The CDR3 protein is CASSVGTSGSAEQFF. CDR3 bases: TGTGCCAGCAGCGTCGGGACTAGCGGGAGTGCAGAGCAGTTCTTC. Filled out from reference TRBV9 and TRBJ2-1, the complete variable domain reads DSGVTQTPKHLITATGQRVTLRCSPRSGDLSVYWYQQSLDQGLQFLIQYYNGEERAKGNILERFSAQQFPDLHSELNLSSLELGDSALYFCASSVGTSGSAEQFFGPGTRLTVL.

This sequence joins TRBV15 and TRBJ2-5; D perhaps matches TRBD1 (5 bases). The CDR3 has 14 amino acids. V lost 0 bases, J lost 4 bases, and 9 bases lay in between. Germline CDR1 LNHNV, CDR2 YYDKDF (reference sequence). The CDR3 loop reads CATSREWQGETQYF. CDR3 bases: TGTGCCACCAGCAGAGAGTGGCAGGGAGAGACCCAGTACTTC. The full variable domain, its missing parts supplied by reference TRBV15 and TRBJ2-5, is DAMVIQNPRYQVTQFGKPVTLSCSQTLNHNVMYWYQQKSSQAPKLLFHYYDKDFNNEADTPDNFQSRRPNTSFCFLDIRSPGLGDTAMYLCATSREWQGETQYFGPGTRLLVL.